The clone carrying this T cell receptor beta chain showed up many times. One entry per CDR3 protein results from TCRdb running MiXCR on the PCR reads. The sample holds approximately 590,000 distinct CDR3 sequences, roughly 27% seen once. The V end was cut by 3 bases, the J end by 4 bases, with 18 bases between. CDR3 size: 16 residues. Germline assignment: CDR1 SGHRS and CDR2 YFSETQ. This sample was included in a study of molecular identifiers for immune sequencing clone quantification. Study details: Replicates partitioned RNA from approximately 22,000 or 94,000 naive CD8 cells into five parts, sequencing four.

The CD8+CD4-CCR7+CD45RA+ phenotype defined the sorted naive CD8 T cells. The genes are TRBV5-1 and TRBJ2-3; tentative D call: TRBD1 (6 bases). This clonotype was sampled from a human donor in good health. Some libraries in this study had Jurkat cell RNA spiked in. Material for sequencing was naive CD8+ T cells from blood, with Jurkat cell RNA spiked in. Sample subset: FACS-sorted CD8+CD4-CCR7+CD45RA+ naive T cells. CDR3 sequence reads: CASSWTNAGVADTQYF. CDR3 bases: TGCGCCAGCAGCTGGACCAATGCAGGGGTAGCAGATACGCAGTATTTT.